The T cell receptor beta chain under discussion was sequenced for a study of PD-1 blockade in mismatch repair-deficient tumors. Study-level results: After pembrolizumab, tumor-resident clones rose rapidly, then generally contracted before radiologic responses.

Note on this clone: Its antigen is not identified.

Profiled with immunoSEQ multiplex PCR; TCRdb holds only in-frame clones, not every one. The sample holds approximately 110,000 clones, about 83% seen once. PCR or immunohistochemistry showed mismatch repair deficiency in every enrolled patient. Three pembrolizumab responders had their TCRs sequenced. Trimming removed 7 bases from V and 7 bases from J, with 18 bases in between. Germline V gene sequence: CDR1 SNHLY, CDR2 FYNNEI. The CDR3 runs 14 residues. This clonotype was sampled from an adult with mismatch repair-deficient cancer. The specimen comprised peripheral blood, sampled 60 weeks after starting pembrolizumab. This sequence joins TRBV2 and TRBJ2-3; TRBD2 might be the D (6 bases). CDR3 nucleotide sequence: TGTGCCAGCATGGCGGGATCCCAAACATATACGCAGTATTTT. Translation: CASMAGSQTYTQYF.